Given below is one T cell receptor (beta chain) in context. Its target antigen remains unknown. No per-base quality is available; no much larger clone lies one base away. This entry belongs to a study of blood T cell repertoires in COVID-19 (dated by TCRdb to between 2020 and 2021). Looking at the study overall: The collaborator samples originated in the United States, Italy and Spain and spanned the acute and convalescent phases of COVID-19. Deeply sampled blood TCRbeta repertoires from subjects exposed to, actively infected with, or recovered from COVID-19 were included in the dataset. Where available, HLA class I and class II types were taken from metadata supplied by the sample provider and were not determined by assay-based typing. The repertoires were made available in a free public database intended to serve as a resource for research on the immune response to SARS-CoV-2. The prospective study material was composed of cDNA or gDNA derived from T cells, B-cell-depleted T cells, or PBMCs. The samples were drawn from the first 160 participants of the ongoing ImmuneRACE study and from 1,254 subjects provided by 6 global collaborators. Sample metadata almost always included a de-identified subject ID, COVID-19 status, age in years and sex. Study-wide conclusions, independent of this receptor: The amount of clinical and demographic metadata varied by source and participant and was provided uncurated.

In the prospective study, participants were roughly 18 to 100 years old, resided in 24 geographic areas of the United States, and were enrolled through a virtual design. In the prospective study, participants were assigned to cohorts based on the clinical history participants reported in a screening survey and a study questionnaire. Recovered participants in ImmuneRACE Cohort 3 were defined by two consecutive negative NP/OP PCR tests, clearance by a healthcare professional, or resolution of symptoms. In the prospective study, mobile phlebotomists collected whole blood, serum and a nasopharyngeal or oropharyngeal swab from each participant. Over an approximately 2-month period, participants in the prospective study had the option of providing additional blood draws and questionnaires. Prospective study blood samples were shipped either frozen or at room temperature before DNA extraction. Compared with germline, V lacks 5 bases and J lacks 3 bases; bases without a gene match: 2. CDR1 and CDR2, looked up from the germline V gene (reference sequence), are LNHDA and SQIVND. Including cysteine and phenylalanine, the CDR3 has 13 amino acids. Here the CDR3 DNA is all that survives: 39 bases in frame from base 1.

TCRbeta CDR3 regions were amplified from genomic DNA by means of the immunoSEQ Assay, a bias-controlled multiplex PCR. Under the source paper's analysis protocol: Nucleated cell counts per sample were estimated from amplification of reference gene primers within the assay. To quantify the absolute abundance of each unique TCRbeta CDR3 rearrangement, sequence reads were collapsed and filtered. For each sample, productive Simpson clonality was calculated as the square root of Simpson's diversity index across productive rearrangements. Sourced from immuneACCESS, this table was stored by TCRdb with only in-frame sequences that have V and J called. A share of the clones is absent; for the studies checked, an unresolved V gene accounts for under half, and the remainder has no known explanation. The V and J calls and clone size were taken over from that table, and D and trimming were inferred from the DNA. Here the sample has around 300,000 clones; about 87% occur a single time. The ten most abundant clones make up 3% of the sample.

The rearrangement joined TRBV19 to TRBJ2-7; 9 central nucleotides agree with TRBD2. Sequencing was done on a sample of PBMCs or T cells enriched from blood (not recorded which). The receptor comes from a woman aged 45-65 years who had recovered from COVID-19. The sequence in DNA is TGTGCCAGTAGTTTAGCGGGAGTCTACGAGCAGTACTTC. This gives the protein CASSLAGVYEQYF. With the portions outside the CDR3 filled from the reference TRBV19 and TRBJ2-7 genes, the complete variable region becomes DGGITQSPKYLFRKEGQNVTLSCEQNLNHDAMYWYRQDPGQGLRLIYYSQIVNDFQKGDIAEGYSVSREKKESFPLTVTSAQKNPTAFYLCASSLAGVYEQYFGPGTRLTVT.